One T cell receptor (beta chain) is described in this entry. The data were obtained in a study of blood T cell repertoires in COVID-19. Background on the study: There were acute and convalescent COVID-19 samples, and they came from the United States, Italy and Spain.

Measured with immunoSEQ multiplex PCR; TCRdb has only the in-frame clones, and not every one. The sample yields around 450,000 clones, around 87% seen once. CDR3 size: 14 residues. Germline assignment: CDR1 MDHEN and CDR2 SYDVKM. Trimming removed 6 bases from V and 10 bases from J; junction bases left unmatched: 5. Participant age was roughly 18 to 95 years, and participants resided in 20 to 30 US areas. Cohort allocation depended upon clinical history that participants reported. Input material: PBMCs or T cells enriched from blood (not recorded which). This TCR came from a woman in her late teens or twenties who had recovered from COVID-19. The chain has TRBV28 and TRBJ2-1; 14 bases agree with TRBD2. CDR3 nucleotide sequence: TGTGCCAGCAGCTATGGACTAGCGGGGGGCGAGCAGTTCTTC. This gives the protein CASSYGLAGGEQFF.